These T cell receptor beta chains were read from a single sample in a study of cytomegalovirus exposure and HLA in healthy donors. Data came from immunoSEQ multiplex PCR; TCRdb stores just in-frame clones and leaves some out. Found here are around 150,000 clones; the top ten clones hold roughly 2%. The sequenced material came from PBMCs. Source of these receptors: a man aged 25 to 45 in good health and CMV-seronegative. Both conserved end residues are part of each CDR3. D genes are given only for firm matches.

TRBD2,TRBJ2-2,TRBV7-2,TGTGCCAGCAGCTTACGGCTAGCGGGAGGTACCGGGGAGCTGTTTTTT,CASSLRLAGGTGELFF
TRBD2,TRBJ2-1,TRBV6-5,TGTGCCAGCAGTAAGGGGAGGGATGAGCAGTTCTTC,CASSKGRDEQFF
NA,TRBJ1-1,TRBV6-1,TGTGCCAGCAGTGAAAGCCTGAACACTGAAGCTTTCTTT,CASSESLNTEAFF
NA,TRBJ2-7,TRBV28,TGTGCCAGCAGTTTTCTCGCCTACGAGCAGTACTTC,CASSFLAYEQYF
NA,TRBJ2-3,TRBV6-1,TGTGCCAGCAGTACTTACAGCACAGATACGCAGTATTTT,CASSTYSTDTQYF
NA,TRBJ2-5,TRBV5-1,TGCGCCAGCAGCTTGGCCGAGGGGGCGGGACAGACCCAGTACTTC,CASSLAEGAGQTQYF
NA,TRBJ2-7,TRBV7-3,TGTGCCAGCAGCTCCGGGAGTCCGGGCGAGCAGTACTTC,CASSSGSPGEQYF
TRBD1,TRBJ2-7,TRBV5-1,TGCGCCAGCAGCAGAGGGACAGGGGACATCTCCTACGAGCAGTACTTC,CASSRGTGDISYEQYF
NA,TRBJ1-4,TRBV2,TGTGCCAGCAGGAACAGCATCCCTAATGAAAAACTGTTTTTT,CASRNSIPNEKLFF
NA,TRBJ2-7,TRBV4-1,TGCGCCAGCAGCCAGGACATTCTCTACGAGCAGTACTTC,CASSQDILYEQYF
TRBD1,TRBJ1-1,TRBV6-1,TGTGCCAGCAGCGCCACAGGGGGTACTGAAGCTTTCTTT,CASSATGGTEAFF
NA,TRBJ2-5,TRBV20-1,TGCAGTGGGCAGGCAGGCGAGACCCAGTACTTC,CSGQAGETQYF
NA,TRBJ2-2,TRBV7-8,TGTGCCAGCAGCTTACACGAGCGGGTCGGCGGGGAGCTGTTTTTT,CASSLHERVGGELFF
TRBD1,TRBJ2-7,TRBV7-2,TGTGCCAGCAGCTTGGACAGGGGACCCTACGAGCAGTACTTC,CASSLDRGPYEQYF
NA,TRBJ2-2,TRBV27,TGTGCCAGCAGTTTATCAAGCGCCGGGGAGCTGTTTTTT,CASSLSSAGELFF
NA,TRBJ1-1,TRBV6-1,TGTGCCAGCAGTAAAAGGTCAGGTAGCACTGAAGCTTTCTTT,CASSKRSGSTEAFF
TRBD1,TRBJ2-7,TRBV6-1,TGTGCCAGCAGTGGGGGACAGGGGGCGTCCCACGAGCAGTACTTC,CASSGGQGASHEQYF
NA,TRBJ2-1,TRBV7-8,TGTGCCAGCAGCTTAGGTACGTCAGGGATCGGGAATGAGCAGTTCTTC,CASSLGTSGIGNEQFF
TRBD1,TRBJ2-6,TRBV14,TGTGCCAGCAGCCAAGCCCCTCTTGGGGACAGGGGGAGTGGGGCCAACGTCCTGACTTTC,CASSQAPLGDRGSGANVLTF
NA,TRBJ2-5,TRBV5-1,TGCGCCAGCAGCTTGGCCAGGGGCAGCCAAGAGACCCAGTACTTC,CASSLARGSQETQYF